The 17 T cell receptor beta chains reported below all come from one sample, sequenced in a study of metastatic and nonmetastatic thyroid tumors (dated by TCRdb to 2018 to 2020). Library construction relied on PCR. Sequencing was performed on an Illumina HiSeq 4000. TCRdb took the public reads, trimmed them with fastp at Q25, ran MiXCR for clone calling and kept in-frame beta chains. This sample lists roughly 28,000 clones; 16% were detected once. The leading ten clones occupy around 4.4% of the sample. None of the patients had been given any treatment before thyroid surgery. Sequencing was done on a sample of blood. The source of these receptors is a female donor with papillary thyroid cancer or a benign thyroid nodule (not recorded which). Some clones in this sample may be carry-over from other donors' samples.

This clone appeared many times. V usage is TRBV6-1 and J usage is TRBJ1-2; D is perhaps TRBD1 (6 bases). Germline V gene data show CDR1 as MNHNS and CDR2 as SASEGT. The CDR3 has 12 amino acids. Trimming left V 6 bases short and J 8 bases short, with 13 bases between. CDR3 protein: CASRTTGLGYTF. In DNA, the CDR3 is TGTGCCAGCAGAACCACAGGGCTAGGCTACACCTTC.

This clone was detected ten times or more. This chain connects TRBV15 to TRBJ2-1; 10 bases map to TRBD1. Germline V CDR1 and CDR2: LNHNV, YYDKDF (reference sequence). V was clipped by 8 bases and J by 10 bases; unmatched bases: 8. CDR3 length: 13 amino acids. This chain's CDR3 is CATSDRGSREQFF. In DNA form, the CDR3 reads TGTGCCACCTCGGACAGGGGGAGTAGGGAGCAGTTCTTC.

This clone was found many times. The CDR3 reads CAWSAGGGPYGYTF. In nucleotides, the CDR3 is TGTGCCTGGAGCGCAGGGGGGGGTCCCTATGGCTACACCTTC. The chain couples TRBV30 to TRBJ1-2; 7 bases fit TRBD1. Per the germline V gene, CDR1 is GTSNPN and CDR2 is SVGIG (reference sequence). The ends lost 3 bases at V and 4 bases at J; junction bases unmatched: 8. The CDR3 runs to 14 residues.

In this sample, this clone turned up many times. This chain uses TRBV20-1 with TRBJ2-3; 10 bases align to TRBD2. Trimming took 6 bases from V and 2 from J; bases not matched to a gene: 5. CDR3 length: 14 amino acids. The germline CDR1 and CDR2 sequences are DFQATT and SNEGSKA (reference sequence). CDR3 sequence: CSATTSGYTDTQYF. The CDR3 nucleotides read TGCAGTGCCACGACTAGCGGGTACACAGATACGCAGTATTTT.

This clone was seen many times. V gene TRBV5-1 combines with J gene TRBJ2-5; D is unresolved. The V gene's germline CDR1 is SGHRS and CDR2 YFSETQ. V lost 0 bases, J lost 3 bases, and 0 bases lay in between. The CDR3 has 11 amino acids. DNA of the CDR3: TGCGCCAGCAGCTTGGAAGAGACCCAGTACTTC. It translates to CASSLEETQYF.

This clone came up many times. The chain carries TRBV2 and TRBJ2-5; D is possibly TRBD2 (5 bases). This CDR3 is 12 amino acids long. Per germline, CDR1 SNHLY and CDR2 FYNNEI. The V end lost 4 bases, the J end lost 2 bases, and 5 bases lay between the germline ends. In DNA, the CDR3 is TGTGCCAGCAGTGGAGGGCAAGAGACCCAGTACTTC. This encodes CASSGGQETQYF.

The sample holds many counts of this clone. The chain uses TRBV20-1 and TRBJ2-7; 9 positions match TRBD1. Germline CDR1 and CDR2: DFQATT and SNEGSKA (reference sequence). The CDR3 is 15 amino acids. V lost 2 bases to trimming and J lost 0 bases; unmatched junction nucleotides: 5. DNA for the CDR3: TGCAGTGCTAGACCGGGACAGGGTAGCTCCTACGAGCAGTACTTC. Amino acid sequence: CSARPGQGSSYEQYF.

By sample fraction, this clone is medium-sized. This chain uses TRBV20-1 with TRBJ1-5; D unclear. The length of the CDR3 is 13 residues. The V gene lost 0 bases and the J gene lost 9 bases, with 12 bases spanning the gap. Germline values: CDR1 DFQATT, CDR2 SNEGSKA (reference sequence). CDR3 residues: CSARDSQVWPQHF. The CDR3 coding sequence is TGCAGTGCTAGAGACAGCCAAGTCTGGCCCCAGCATTTT.

In its sample, this clone was seen many times. The chain has TRBV9 and TRBJ1-6, with a possible D match to TRBD1 (5 bases). The CDR3 consists of 15 residues. The germline CDR1 and CDR2 sequences are SGDLS and YYNGEE. The germline V and J ends were trimmed by 0 bases and 9 bases, with 13 bases remaining between them. Here the CDR3 reads CASSVGDSGPSPLHF. CDR3 DNA: TGTGCCAGCAGCGTAGGGGACTCGGGACCTTCACCCCTCCACTTT.

This clone turned up a few times. CDR3 nucleotide sequence: TGTGCCAGCAGTTTAGGGGTTCGTGAGCAGTACTTC. Translating gives CASSLGVREQYF. This chain uses TRBV12-3 or TRBV12-4 with TRBJ2-7; no definite D call. The CDR3 has 12 residues. Trimming removed 1 base from V and 7 bases from J, with 8 bases in between.

V gene TRBV6-5 combines with J gene TRBJ1-1; D possibly corresponds to TRBD1 (5 bases). The germline V and J ends were trimmed by 2 bases and 4 bases, with 8 bases remaining between them. CDR1 and CDR2 (germline): MNHEY, SVGAGI. The CDR3 is 13 amino acids. The CDR3 sequence is CASSYRGRTEAFF. The CDR3 DNA follows: TGTGCCAGCAGTTACCGGGGACGCACTGAAGCTTTCTTT.

In its sample, this clone ranks as medium-sized (0.01 to 0.1%). This rearrangement joins TRBV11-2 to TRBJ2-1; either TRBD1 or TRBD2 may fit D (5 bases each). Trimming shortened V by 0 bases and J by 2 bases, and 8 bases separated the two germline ends. The CDR3 sequence is 15 residues long. CDR1 and CDR2 from the germline V gene are SGHAT and FQNNGV. CDR3 nucleotide sequence: TGTGCCAGCAGCTTAGAAGGGACCACCTACAATGAGCAGTTCTTC. As protein: CASSLEGTTYNEQFF.

In this sample, this clone turned up many times. The J gene is TRBJ2-1, the V gene TRBV12-3 or TRBV12-4; the match to TRBD2 covers 7 bases. This CDR3 region has 12 residues. V gave up 11 bases and J gave up 7 bases; unmatched junction bases: 8. CDR3 residues: CASRHGGNEQFF. The CDR3 region has the DNA TGTGCCTCCCGTCACGGGGGGAATGAGCAGTTCTTC.

The chain is built from TRBV5-1 and TRBJ1-2; D remains ambiguous. This CDR3 has 14 residues. From germline, CDR1 is SGHRS and CDR2 YFSETQ. V shed 1 base and J shed 6 bases, with 13 bases lying between them. DNA for the CDR3: TGCGCCAGCAGCTTGCCGGCGGGTGGAGATGGCTACACCTTC. Protein: CASSLPAGGDGYTF.

This chain joins TRBV30 and TRBJ2-3, with 12 bases lining up with TRBD2. The CDR3 length is 15 residues. Germline CDR1 GTSNPN, CDR2 SVGIG (reference sequence). V trimming: 5 bases; J trimming: 0 bases; junction bases outside the gene matches: 3. The CDR3 loop is CAWSGLAGSTDTQYF. The DNA of the CDR3 is TGTGCCTGGTCGGGACTAGCGGGTAGCACAGATACGCAGTATTTT.

This clone was detected many times. The rearrangement uses TRBV19 and TRBJ2-1; TRBD2 agrees at 8 bases. Trimming removed 3 bases from V and 9 bases from J; junction bases left unmatched: 10. The length of the CDR3 is 15 residues. From germline, CDR1 is LNHDA and CDR2 SQIVND (reference sequence). CDR3 sequence: CASSIGGLGVGEQFF. Written as DNA, the CDR3 is TGTGCCAGTAGTATTGGGGGACTAGGTGTTGGTGAGCAGTTCTTC.

Concerning this clone itself: The sample carries other DNA sequences with the same CDR3. The chain is built from TRBV28 and TRBJ1-2; a possible D gene is TRBD1 (5 bases). Trimming cost V 7 bases and J 2 bases, with 11 bases left between them. In germline, CDR1 is MDHEN, CDR2 SYDVKM. The CDR3 has 13 amino acids. The CDR3 coding sequence is TGTGCCAGCACGCTGGGGGGGAACTATGGCTACACCTTC. Translation: CASTLGGNYGYTF.